The sample holds a few counts of the clone carrying this T cell receptor (beta chain). The antigen is unknown. This entry comes from a study of cytomegalovirus exposure and HLA in healthy donors. Study background: Of all 400 or so donors who were genotyped, about 84% belonged to the Caucasian-associated ancestry cluster. Study-wide results and caveats: Presence/absence analyses rested on an assumption that sequencing depth was roughly uniform across donors. Most of the TCR beta V segments (in an earlier analysis) were productive either about 87% or about 30% of the time.

V was cut by 3 bases and J by 2 bases, with 15 bases left in between. Germline assignment: CDR1 SNHLY and CDR2 FYNNEI. CDR3 length: 16 amino acids. Primers for the PCR totalled 60 Vbeta and 13 Jbeta. The data were produced by immunoSEQ multiplex PCR, yet TCRdb's version contains in-frame clones alone and is incomplete. This sample carries approximately 160,000 clones, over 70% of them seen once, and the ten largest clones take roughly 7%. The chain joins TRBV2 to TRBJ2-3, with D perhaps TRBD2 (6 bases). The specimen was PBMCs. The TCR comes from a woman between 35 and 50 years old in good health and CMV-seropositive. CDR3 protein: CASSDFGGPDTDTQYF. CDR3 DNA: TGTGCCAGCAGTGACTTCGGGGGACCCGACACAGATACGCAGTATTTT.